This TCR beta chain comes out of a study of monozygotic twins with inflammatory bowel disease. The CDR3 contains 16 residues. Germline lookup yields CDR1 SEHNR and CDR2 FQNEAQ (reference sequence). In regard to this clonotype: The target antigen is unknown.

Notes on the study in general: For repertoire similarity, concordant twins did not differ from discordant twins, possibly because power was limited. Among IBD patients, TCRbeta diversity (inverse Simpson) was lower than in healthy co-twins.

Each CDR3 protein gets one entry in TCRdb, which reprocessed the 5' RACE reads and gives no DNA. The sample's table shows about 41,000 distinct CDR3 sequences. This TCR came from a human donor with ulcerative colitis or Crohn's disease, or a healthy co-twin of an affected twin (not recorded which). The V and J genes are TRBV7-9 and TRBJ2-7; the TCRdb D gene call, TRBD1, has no DNA to confirm it. Sequencing was carried out using blood. The CDR3 sequence: CASSSSGRGFSYEQYF. Full variable domain (missing parts from reference TRBV7-9 and TRBJ2-7): DTGVSQNPRHKITKRGQNVTFRCDPISEHNRLYWYRQTLGQGPEFLTYFQNEAQLEKSRLLSDRFSAERPKGSFSTLEIQRTEQGDSAMYLCASSSSGRGFSYEQYFGPGTRLTVT.